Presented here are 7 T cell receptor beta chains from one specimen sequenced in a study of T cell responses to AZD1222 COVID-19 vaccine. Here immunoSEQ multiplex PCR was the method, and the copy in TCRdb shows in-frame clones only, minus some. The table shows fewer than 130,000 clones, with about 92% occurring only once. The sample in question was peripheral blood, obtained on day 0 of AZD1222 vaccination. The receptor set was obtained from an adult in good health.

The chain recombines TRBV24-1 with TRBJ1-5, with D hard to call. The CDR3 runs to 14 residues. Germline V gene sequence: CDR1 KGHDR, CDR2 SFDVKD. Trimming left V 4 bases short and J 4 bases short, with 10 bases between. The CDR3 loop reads CATSDPSGNQPQHF. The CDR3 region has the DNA TGTGCCACCAGTGACCCCTCCGGAAATCAGCCCCAGCATTTT.

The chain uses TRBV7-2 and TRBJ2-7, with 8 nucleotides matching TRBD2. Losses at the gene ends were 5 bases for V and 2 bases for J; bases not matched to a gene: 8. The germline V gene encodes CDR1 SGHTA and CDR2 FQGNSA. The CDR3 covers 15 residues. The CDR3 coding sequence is TGTGCCAGCAGCCCCGGACTAGCCACGACCTACGAGCAGTACTTC. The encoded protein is CASSPGLATTYEQYF.

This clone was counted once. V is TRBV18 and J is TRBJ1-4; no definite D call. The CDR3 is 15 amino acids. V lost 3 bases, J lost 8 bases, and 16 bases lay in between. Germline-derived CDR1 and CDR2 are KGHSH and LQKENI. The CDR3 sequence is CASSPRGVSGEKLFF. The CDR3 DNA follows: TGTGCCAGCTCACCCCGGGGAGTGAGTGGCGAAAAACTGTTTTTT.

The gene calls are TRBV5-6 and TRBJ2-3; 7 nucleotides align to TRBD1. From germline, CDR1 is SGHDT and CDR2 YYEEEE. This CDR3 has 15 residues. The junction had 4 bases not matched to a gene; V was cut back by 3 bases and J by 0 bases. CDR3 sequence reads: CASSSWTGSTDTQYF. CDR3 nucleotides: TGTGCCAGCAGCTCTTGGACAGGTAGCACAGATACGCAGTATTTT.

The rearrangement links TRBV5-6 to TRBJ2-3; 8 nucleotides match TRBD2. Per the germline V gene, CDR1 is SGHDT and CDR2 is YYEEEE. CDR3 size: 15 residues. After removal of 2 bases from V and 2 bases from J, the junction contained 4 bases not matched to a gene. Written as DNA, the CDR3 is TGTGCCAGCAGCTTTAGCGGGGACTTCACAGATACGCAGTATTTT. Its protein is CASSFSGDFTDTQYF.

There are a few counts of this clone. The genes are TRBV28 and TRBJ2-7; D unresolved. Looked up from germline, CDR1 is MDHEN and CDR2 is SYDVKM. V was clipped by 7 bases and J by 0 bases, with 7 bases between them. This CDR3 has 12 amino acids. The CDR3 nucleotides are TGTGCCAGCACCCATGACTCCTACGAGCAGTACTTC. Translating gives CASTHDSYEQYF. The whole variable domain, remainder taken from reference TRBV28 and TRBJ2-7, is DVKVTQSSRYLVKRTGEKVFLECVQDMDHENMFWYRQDPGLGLRLIYFSYDVKMKEKGDIPEGYSVSREKKERFSLILESASTNQTSMYLCASTHDSYEQYFGPGTRLTVT.

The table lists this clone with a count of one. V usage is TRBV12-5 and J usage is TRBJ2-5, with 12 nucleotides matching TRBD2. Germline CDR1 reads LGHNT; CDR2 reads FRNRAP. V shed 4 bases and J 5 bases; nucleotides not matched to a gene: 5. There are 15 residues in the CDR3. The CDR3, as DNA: TGTGCTAGTGGTTCTGGACTAGCGGGAAGGGAGACCCAGTACTTC. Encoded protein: CASGSGLAGRETQYF.